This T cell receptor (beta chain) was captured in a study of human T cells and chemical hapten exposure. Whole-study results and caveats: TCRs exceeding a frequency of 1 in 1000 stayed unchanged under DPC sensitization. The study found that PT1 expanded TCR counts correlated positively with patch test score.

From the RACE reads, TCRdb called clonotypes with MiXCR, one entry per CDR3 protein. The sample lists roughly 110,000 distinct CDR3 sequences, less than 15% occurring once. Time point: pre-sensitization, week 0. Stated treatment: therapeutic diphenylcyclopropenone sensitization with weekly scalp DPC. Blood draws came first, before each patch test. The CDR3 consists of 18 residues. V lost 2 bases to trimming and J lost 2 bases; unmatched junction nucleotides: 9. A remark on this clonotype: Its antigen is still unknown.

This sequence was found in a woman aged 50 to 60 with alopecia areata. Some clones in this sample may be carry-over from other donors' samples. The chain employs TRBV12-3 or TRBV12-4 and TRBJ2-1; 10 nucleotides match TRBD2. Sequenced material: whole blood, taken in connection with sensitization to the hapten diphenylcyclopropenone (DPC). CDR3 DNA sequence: TGTGCCAGCAGTTTACGATTAAGGGGACTAGCGCCCTACAATGAGCAGTTCTTC. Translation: CASSLRLRGLAPYNEQFF.